The 10 T cell receptor beta chains below were found in one sample sequenced in a study of blood T cells in healthy people across ages. Using a J-beta primer mix together with a sample-barcoded 5' primer, a second PCR was run for about 6 to 11 cycles. One entry per CDR3 protein results from TCRdb running MiXCR on the 5' RACE reads. The table lists approximately 1.5 million distinct CDR3 sequences, about 45% of them singletons, with less than 5% in the top ten. The source material was blood. Source of these receptors: a woman under 30 in good health.

In the case of this clonotype: At one end the junction does not follow the germline gene, possibly because of a read error. This chain connects TRBV10-3 to TRBJ2-4, with D perhaps TRBD2 (5 bases). Germline CDR1 is ENHRY and CDR2 is SYGVKD. This CDR3 spans 11 amino acids. CDR3 nucleotides: TGTGTCATCAGTGATGGTTGGGAGCAGTACTTC. It codes for CVISDGWEQYF.

The chain uses TRBV12-3 or TRBV12-4 and TRBJ2-3, with D unclear. The CDR3 totals 12 residues. V gave up 6 bases and J gave up 4 bases, with 8 bases separating them. The CDR3 reads CASSRDPDTQYF. The CDR3 bases are TGTGCCAGCAGCCGTGACCCAGATACGCAGTATTTT.

The V call is TRBV11-2, the J call TRBJ2-4; TRBD1 aligns across 7 bases. With 3 bases clipped from V and 3 bases from J, the junction kept 8 bases outside the gene matches. The CDR3 runs to 16 residues. Germline values: CDR1 SGHAT, CDR2 FQNNGV. CDR3 protein: CASSLARGGGKNIQYF. CDR3 nucleotides: TGTGCCAGCAGCTTGGCCCGAGGGGGCGGCAAAAACATTCAGTACTTC. Together with reference TRBV11-2 and TRBJ2-4, the CDR3 gives the full variable domain: EAGVAQSPRYKIIEKRQSVAFWCNPISGHATLYWYQQILGQGPKLLIQFQNNGVVDDSQLPKDRFSAERLKGVDSTLKIQPAKLEDSAVYLCASSLARGGGKNIQYFGAGTRLSVL.

The chain recombines TRBV25-1 with TRBJ2-7, with TRBD1 matching 10 bases. The V segment lost 5 bases and the J segment 5 bases; nucleotides outside the gene matches: 9. The CDR3 has 15 amino acids. Germline V lookup: CDR1 MGHDK, CDR2 SYGVNS. The CDR3 loop is CASSQPGQGRDEQYF. The DNA of the CDR3 is TGTGCCAGCAGTCAACCGGGACAGGGGAGAGACGAGCAGTACTTC.

This clonotype turned up a few times. The CDR3 sequence: CASSQGVGTTNEKLFF. The CDR3, as DNA: TGCGCCAGCAGCCAGGGGGTAGGGACAACTAATGAAAAACTGTTTTTT. This chain links TRBV4-1 with TRBJ1-4; perhaps TRBD1 as D (5 bases). V was shortened by 3 bases and J by 0 bases, with 11 bases between the two germline ends. The CDR3 is 16 residues long. Germline V lookup: CDR1 MGHRA, CDR2 YSYEKL.

This clonotype was counted only a few times. The chain employs TRBV2 and TRBJ1-4; D is ambiguous. V was shortened by 8 bases and J by 7 bases, with 23 bases between the two germline ends. The CDR3 is 16 residues long. Germline CDR1 reads SNHLY; CDR2 reads FYNNEI. CDR3 DNA sequence: TGTGCCAGCTTACCTCGGTGGCGATTCATGACTGAAAAACTGTTTTTT. Its protein is CASLPRWRFMTEKLFF.

This clonotype was detected ten times or more. This sequence joins TRBV7-9 and TRBJ1-2; D remains unclear. The CDR3 spans 14 residues. Germline V CDR1 and CDR2: SEHNR, FQNEAQ (reference sequence). V was shortened by 4 bases and J by 5 bases, with 14 bases between the two germline ends. CDR3 sequence reads: CASSSGGLGYGYTF. The CDR3 region has the DNA TGTGCCAGCAGCTCGGGAGGTCTAGGATATGGCTACACCTTC.

The J gene is TRBJ2-1, the V gene TRBV10-3; 10 positions match TRBD2. V was pared by 6 bases and J by 6 bases, with 11 bases of the junction left unmatched. Looked up from germline, CDR1 is ENHRY and CDR2 is SYGVKD. The CDR3 covers 16 residues. The CDR3 DNA is TGTGCCATCAGAACCAGCGGGGGGGCTTCTGGCAATGAGCAGTTCTTC. Its translation: CAIRTSGGASGNEQFF.

The chain carries TRBV27 and TRBJ2-7; 9 nucleotides match TRBD2. V lost 5 bases to trimming and J lost 1 base; unmatched junction nucleotides: 12. The CDR3 runs 17 residues. Germline CDR1 MNHEY, CDR2 SMNVEV (reference sequence). The CDR3 region has the DNA TGTGCCAGCAGTCACACTAGCGGGTTTGTCCGTTCCTACGAGCAGTACTTC. This translates into CASSHTSGFVRSYEQYF.

The rearrangement uses TRBV20-1 and TRBJ1-1; D gene unclear. The CDR3 runs to 14 residues. The germline gives CDR1 DFQATT, CDR2 SNEGSKA (reference sequence). Trimming cost V 3 bases and J 0 bases, with 11 bases left between them. The CDR3 reads CSARHFSMNTEAFF. DNA of the CDR3: TGCAGTGCTAGGCACTTCTCAATGAACACTGAAGCTTTCTTT.